The table lists the clone carrying this T cell receptor (beta chain) with a few counts. The sample belongs to a study of OX40 agonist ivuxolimab in advanced cancers. The assay was immunoSEQ multiplex PCR, and TCRdb's table has in-frame clones only and misses some. The data contain about 63,000 clones, 80% to 90% of them singletons. The CDR3 spans 16 residues. The V gene lost 3 bases and the J gene lost 2 bases, with 17 bases spanning the gap. Germline CDR1 is SGDLS and CDR2 is YYNGEE. This sample comprised CD4+ or CD8+ T cells sorted from blood, obtained in a trial of the OX40 agonist ivuxolimab. This clonotype originated in an adult with an advanced solid tumor such as melanoma, head and neck, liver or kidney cancer. The chain carries TRBV9 and TRBJ2-5; D may match TRBD1 or TRBD2 (6 bases each). The CDR3 here is CASSARPLGGQETQYF. DNA for the CDR3: TGTGCCAGCAGCGCACGTCCCTTAGGGGGGCAAGAGACCCAGTACTTC.